This is a list of T cell receptor beta chains from one sample in a study of identical twins. TCRdb passed the 5' RACE reads through MiXCR, listing each CDR3 protein once. The data hold fewer than 550,000 distinct CDR3 sequences, with about 13% observed a single time. This sample also appeared in a second study, on yellow fever vaccine responses in identical twins.

What was sequenced was CD4+ T cells sorted from blood. Source of these receptors: a woman between 18 and 29 years old in good health. The CDR3 runs from the conserved cysteine through the conserved F or W. A D gene is named only where the DNA matches it firmly. Not all rows give a size; the values are once, few, many and, for expanded clones, a class.

d_gene,v_gene,abundance,j_gene,CDR3nt,CDR3aa
-,TRBV20-1,-,TRBJ2-1,TGCAGCTCAGAATCGGGTAGCTCCTACAATGAGCAGTTCTTC,CSSESGSSYNEQFF
TRBD1,TRBV12-3/TRBV12-4,-,TRBJ1-4,TGTGCCAGCAGTTTCTTCACGCAGGGGGAGGCAAAACTGTTTTTT,CASSFFTQGEAKLFF
TRBD2,TRBV6-1,-,TRBJ2-1,TGTGCCAGCAGTGCCCCTAGCGGGAGAAGCAATGAGCAGTTCTTC,CASSAPSGRSNEQFF
TRBD2,TRBV28,-,TRBJ2-3,TGTGCCAGCAGTCCAGCCTGGCGGGGGGGCGGAGATACGCAGTATTTT,CASSPAWRGGGDTQYF
-,TRBV6-4,-,TRBJ1-6,TGTGCCAGCAGTGAATCGAGTGGGCCCGCTCCCAATTCACCCCTCCACTTT,CASSESSGPAPNSPLHF
TRBD1,TRBV4-3,few,TRBJ2-7,TGCGCCAGCAGCCAAGATCTTTCCAGGACAGGACCCTCCTACGAGCAGTACTTC,CASSQDLSRTGPSYEQYF
TRBD2,TRBV7-3,few,TRBJ2-3,TGTGCCAGCAGCTTAAGTGGCGGGGGGGCCAGTAGCACAGATACGCAGTATTTT,CASSLSGGGASSTDTQYF
-,TRBV7-2,few,TRBJ1-1,TGTGCCAGCAGTGTCGACTCGGTTGGCACTGAAGCTTTCTTT,CASSVDSVGTEAFF
TRBD2,TRBV5-1,few,TRBJ2-5,TGCGCCAGCAGCTTGGAAGCGGGAGTGGGGGAGACCCAGTACTTC,CASSLEAGVGETQYF
TRBD2,TRBV18,few,TRBJ2-7,TGTGCCAGCTCACCACCCGGGACGGCTAGCGGGGTTTACGAGCAGTACTTC,CASSPPGTASGVYEQYF
TRBD1,TRBV20-1,few,TRBJ2-2,TGCAGTGCTAAGAAAACACCGGGACAGGGTGTCACTGCGAACACCGGGGAGCTGTTTTTT,CSAKKTPGQGVTANTGELFF
TRBD2,TRBV2,few,TRBJ2-5,TGTGCCAGCAGTGTGGGACTAGCGGGGGGCTACGTTGAGACCCAGTACTTC,CASSVGLAGGYVETQYF
-,TRBV4-3,few,TRBJ2-7,TGCGCCAGCAGCCAAGATTCTATCCCGCGGGGGCCCTACGAGCAGTACTTC,CASSQDSIPRGPYEQYF
TRBD1,TRBV24-1,-,TRBJ2-5,TGTGCCACCAGTGATTTAACCGGGACAGGGGACGAGACCCAGTACTTC,CATSDLTGTGDETQYF
TRBD2,TRBV7-9,once,TRBJ2-6,TGTGCCAGCAGCTTAGCGGGGAGGGCTGGGGCCAACGTCCTGACTTTC,CASSLAGRAGANVLTF
-,TRBV20-1,few,TRBJ1-5,TGCAGTGCTAGAGATCCGCGGGGTCCCCCGTCCAATCAGCCCCAGCATTTT,CSARDPRGPPSNQPQHF
TRBD2,TRBV19,-,TRBJ2-2,TGTGCCAGTAGCGGGAGCGGGGCCACCGGGGAGCTGTTTTTT,CASSGSGATGELFF
TRBD2,TRBV7-7,-,TRBJ2-3,TGTGCTAGCAGCACCCGGGGGGTGTGGCGGGAGCCCACAGATACGCAGTATTTT,CASSTRGVWREPTDTQYF
-,TRBV9,few,TRBJ2-2,TGTGCCAGCAGCGTAGCCGGCGGGGAGCTGTTTTTT,CASSVAGGELFF
-,TRBV5-5,few,TRBJ2-3,TGTGCCAGCAGCTTGGGGGGGGTAGGGGATACGCAGTATTTT,CASSLGGVGDTQYF
-,TRBV30,few,TRBJ2-2,TGTGCCTGGAGTGTACGAACAGGGCGAAGGGCCGGGGAGCTGTTTTTT,CAWSVRTGRRAGELFF
-,TRBV27,few,TRBJ1-6,TGTGCCAGCAGTTTAAAGGAACCCTATAATTCACCCCTCCACTTT,CASSLKEPYNSPLHF
TRBD1,TRBV5-1,-,TRBJ1-1,TGCGCCAGCAGCCCAAATACCCCCATCAGGGGGACTGAAGCTTTCTTT,CASSPNTPIRGTEAFF
-,TRBV20-1,-,TRBJ2-7,TGCAGTGCTCGGCGGGATCCCTACGAGCAGTACTTC,CSARRDPYEQYF
TRBD2,TRBV20-1,-,TRBJ2-1,TGCAGTGCTAGAGGGACTCGGGGGGTATTCCATGAGCAGTTCTTC,CSARGTRGVFHEQFF
TRBD1,TRBV20-1,-,TRBJ2-1,TGCAGTGCTAGAGATCAAAGGACAGGGATATACAATGAGCAGTTCTTC,CSARDQRTGIYNEQFF
TRBD2,TRBV20-1,-,TRBJ2-7,TGCAGTGCTAGAGTGGCGGGGGGGCTCTACGAGCAGTACTTC,CSARVAGGLYEQYF
-,TRBV11-1,-,TRBJ2-6,TGTGCCAGCATCCTAGATACAGTAACTCTATCAGGGGCCAACGTCCTGACTTTC,CASILDTVTLSGANVLTF
TRBD1,TRBV6-2/TRBV6-3,-,TRBJ2-1,TGTGCCAGCACCCCCGACAGGGGGCATGAGCAGTTCTTC,CASTPDRGHEQFF
TRBD1,TRBV3-1,few,TRBJ2-7,TGTGCCAGCAGCACCGGGACAGGGGGTACCTACGAGCAGTACTTC,CASSTGTGGTYEQYF
TRBD1,TRBV11-2,few,TRBJ2-5,TGTGCCAGCAGCCAGGGACAGGGGAGGGCAGAGACCCAGTACTTC,CASSQGQGRAETQYF
TRBD1,TRBV12-3/TRBV12-4,many,TRBJ2-7,TGTGCCAGCAGCTTCGGACAGGGGCCCTACGAGCAGTACTTC,CASSFGQGPYEQYF
TRBD2,TRBV5-1,many,TRBJ2-7,TGTGCCAGCAGCCTTAGCGGGGGAACCTACGAGCAGTACTTC,CASSLSGGTYEQYF
-,TRBV5-1,few,TRBJ1-2,TGCGCCAGCAGCTTGACCGACGTGGGACGCCATCACTTC,CASSLTDVGRHHF
-,TRBV7-8,-,TRBJ2-5,TGTGCCAGCAGCTTAGCGCGGGACCGAAAAAGGGGGCAAGAGACCCAGTACTTC,CASSLARDRKRGQETQYF
TRBD1,TRBV10-2,-,TRBJ2-1,TGCGCCAGCAGTGAGCCCCCCGGGACAGTATACAATGAGCAGTTCTTC,CASSEPPGTVYNEQFF
TRBD1,TRBV5-5,few,TRBJ1-1,TGTGCCAGCAGCTTGCCTACAGGGGGCGAAGCTTTCTTT,CASSLPTGGEAFF
TRBD2,TRBV11-1,-,TRBJ2-6,TGTGCCAGCAGCTCGCTCCAAGCACTTGGCGGGGGAAACCCTGGGGCCAACGTCCTGACTTTC,CASSSLQALGGGNPGANVLTF
-,TRBV23-1,few,TRBJ2-1,TGCGCCAGCAGTCGGGGGTTGAGGGTCACTCACTACAATGAGCAGTTCTTC,CASSRGLRVTHYNEQFF
-,TRBV7-9,-,TRBJ2-3,TGTGCCAGCAGCAAATGGGCACCCGGAGGGGATACGCAGTATTTT,CASSKWAPGGDTQYF
-,TRBV30,-,TRBJ2-4,TGTGCCTGGAGTCCAGCCAAAAACATTCAGTACTTC,CAWSPAKNIQYF
TRBD1,TRBV7-3,few,TRBJ2-7,TGTGCCAGCAGCACCACAGGGGGCAATAACGAGCAGTACTTC,CASSTTGGNNEQYF
-,TRBV6-1,-,TRBJ2-1,TGTGCCAGCAGTAAGACATATAACAATGAGCAGTTCTTC,CASSKTYNNEQFF
TRBD1,TRBV20-1,few,TRBJ2-7,TGCAGTGCCGACCGGGACAGGGCCGAGCAGTACTTC,CSADRDRAEQYF
-,TRBV12-3/TRBV12-4,many,TRBJ2-5,TGTGCCAGCAGAGGGTCTACACAAGAGACCCAGTACTTC,CASRGSTQETQYF
TRBD1,TRBV29-1,few,TRBJ2-3,TGCAGCGCTGTTGGAGGGACAGGGGGCGCAGATACGCAGTATTTT,CSAVGGTGGADTQYF
-,TRBV7-9,many,TRBJ2-3,TGTGCCAGCAGCCCCCGTGGCAGCACAGATACGCAGTATTTT,CASSPRGSTDTQYF
TRBD2,TRBV4-2,-,TRBJ2-7,TGTGCCAGCAGCCCACTAGCGGGATTGTCCTACGAGCAGTACTTC,CASSPLAGLSYEQYF
TRBD1,TRBV24-1,-,TRBJ1-5,TGTGCCACCAGTGACCCAGGGACAGGGCCAAATCAGCCCCAGCATTTT,CATSDPGTGPNQPQHF
-,TRBV29-1,-,TRBJ1-2,TGCAGCGTTGAACCGCCTTCTAACTATGGCTACACCTTC,CSVEPPSNYGYTF
-,TRBV6-2/TRBV6-3,-,TRBJ2-4,TGTGCCAGCAGTTACGGCGCGGGGTTAGCCAAAAACATTCAGTACTTC,CASSYGAGLAKNIQYF
-,TRBV29-1,few,TRBJ2-3,TGCAGCGTTGAAGCTTCAGATACGCAGTATTTT,CSVEASDTQYF
TRBD2,TRBV6-5,many,TRBJ2-7,TGTGCCAGCAGTTCCCCCGCGGGGGAGTACTACGAGCAGTACTTC,CASSSPAGEYYEQYF
-,TRBV29-1,few,TRBJ1-1,TGCAGCGTTGTACCCTCAACTGAAGCTTTCTTT,CSVVPSTEAFF
-,TRBV7-2,-,TRBJ1-1,TGTGCCAGCCTGTTACGGACGAACACTGAAGCTTTCTTT,CASLLRTNTEAFF
-,TRBV28,-,TRBJ2-1,TGTGCCAGCAGTTTATCCAGGGAAGGCCCTTACAATGAGCAGTTCTTC,CASSLSREGPYNEQFF